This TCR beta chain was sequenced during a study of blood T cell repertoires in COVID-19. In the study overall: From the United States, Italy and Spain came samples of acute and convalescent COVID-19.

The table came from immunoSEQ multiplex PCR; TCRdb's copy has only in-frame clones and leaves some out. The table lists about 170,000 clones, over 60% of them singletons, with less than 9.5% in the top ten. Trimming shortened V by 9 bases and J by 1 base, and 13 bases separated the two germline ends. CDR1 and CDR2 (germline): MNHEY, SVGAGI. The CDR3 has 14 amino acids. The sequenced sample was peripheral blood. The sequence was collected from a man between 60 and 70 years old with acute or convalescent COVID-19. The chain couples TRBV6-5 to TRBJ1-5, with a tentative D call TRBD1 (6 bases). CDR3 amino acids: CASITGTSNQPQHF. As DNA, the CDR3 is TGTGCCAGTATAACAGGGACCAGCAATCAGCCCCAGCATTTT.